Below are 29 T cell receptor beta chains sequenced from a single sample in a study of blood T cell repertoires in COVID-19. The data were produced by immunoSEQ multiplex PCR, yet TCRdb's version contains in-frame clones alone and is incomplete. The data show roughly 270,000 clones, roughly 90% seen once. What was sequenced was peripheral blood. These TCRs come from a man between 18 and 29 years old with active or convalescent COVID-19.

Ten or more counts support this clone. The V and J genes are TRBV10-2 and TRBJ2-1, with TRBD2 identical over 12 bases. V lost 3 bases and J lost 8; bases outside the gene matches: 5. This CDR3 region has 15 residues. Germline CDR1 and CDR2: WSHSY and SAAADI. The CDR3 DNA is TGCGCCAGCAGTGAAGGACTAGCGGGGCTAGATGAGCAGTTCTTC. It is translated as CASSEGLAGLDEQFF.

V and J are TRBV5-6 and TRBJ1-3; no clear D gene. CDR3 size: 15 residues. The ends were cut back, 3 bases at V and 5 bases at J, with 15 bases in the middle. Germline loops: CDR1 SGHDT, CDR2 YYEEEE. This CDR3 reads CASSYTVLHRNTIYF. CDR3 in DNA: TGTGCCAGCAGCTATACAGTTCTTCACCGAAACACCATATATTTT.

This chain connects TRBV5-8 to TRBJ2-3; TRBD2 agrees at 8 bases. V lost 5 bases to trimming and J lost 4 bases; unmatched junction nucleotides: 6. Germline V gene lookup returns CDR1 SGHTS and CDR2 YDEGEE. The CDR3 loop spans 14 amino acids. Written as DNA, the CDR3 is TGTGCCAGCAGGGGGCGGGGGGCCCCAGATACGCAGTATTTT. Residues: CASRGRGAPDTQYF.

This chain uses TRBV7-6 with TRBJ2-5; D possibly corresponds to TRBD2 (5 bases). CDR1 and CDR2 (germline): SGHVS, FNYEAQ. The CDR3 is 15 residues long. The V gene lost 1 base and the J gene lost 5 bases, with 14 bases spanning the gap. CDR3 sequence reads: CASSLGGSHGETQYF. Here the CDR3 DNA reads TGTGCCAGCAGCTTAGGAGGGTCGCATGGGGAGACCCAGTACTTC.

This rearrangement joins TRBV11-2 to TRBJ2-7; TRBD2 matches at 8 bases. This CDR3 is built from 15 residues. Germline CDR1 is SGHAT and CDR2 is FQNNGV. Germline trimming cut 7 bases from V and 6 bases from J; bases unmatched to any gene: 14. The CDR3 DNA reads TGTGCCAGCACTTTAGCAGCGGGGGCTCTCTCCGAGCAGTACTTC. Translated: CASTLAAGALSEQYF.

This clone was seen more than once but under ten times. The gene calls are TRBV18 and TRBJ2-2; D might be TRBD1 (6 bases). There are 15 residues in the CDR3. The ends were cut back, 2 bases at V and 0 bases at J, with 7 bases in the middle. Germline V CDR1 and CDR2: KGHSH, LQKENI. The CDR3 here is CASSPGGANTGELFF. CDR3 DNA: TGTGCCAGCTCACCAGGGGGCGCGAACACCGGGGAGCTGTTTTTT. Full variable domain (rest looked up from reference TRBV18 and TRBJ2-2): NAGVMQNPRHLVRRRGQEARLRCSPMKGHSHVYWYRQLPEEGLKFMVYLQKENIIDESGMPKERFSAEFPKEGPSILRIQQVVRGDSAAYFCASSPGGANTGELFFGEGSRLTVL.

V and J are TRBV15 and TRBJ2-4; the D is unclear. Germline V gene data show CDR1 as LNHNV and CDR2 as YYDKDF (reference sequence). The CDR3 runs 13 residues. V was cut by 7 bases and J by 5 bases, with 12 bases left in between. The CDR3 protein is CATTRSSQNIQYF. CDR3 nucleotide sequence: TGTGCCACCACCAGGAGTAGCCAAAACATTCAGTACTTC.

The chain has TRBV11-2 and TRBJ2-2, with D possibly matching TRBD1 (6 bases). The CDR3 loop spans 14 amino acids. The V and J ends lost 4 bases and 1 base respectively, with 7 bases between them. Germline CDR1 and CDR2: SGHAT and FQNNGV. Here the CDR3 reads CASSSTGNTGELFF. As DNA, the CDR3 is TGTGCCAGCAGCTCGACAGGGAACACCGGGGAGCTGTTTTTT.

The CDR3 bases are TGTGCCATCAGTTGGAGGGAAAATGGCTACACCTTC. Residues: CAISWRENGYTF. V usage is TRBV10-3 and J usage is TRBJ1-2; D remains ambiguous. This CDR3 contains 12 residues. The ends were cut back, 5 bases at V and 6 bases at J, with 10 bases in the middle. In germline, CDR1 is ENHRY, CDR2 SYGVKD.

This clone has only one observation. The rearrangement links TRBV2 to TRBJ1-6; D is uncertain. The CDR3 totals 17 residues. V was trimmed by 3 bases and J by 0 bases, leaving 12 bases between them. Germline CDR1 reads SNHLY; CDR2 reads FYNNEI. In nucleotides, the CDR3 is TGTGCCAGCAGTGAGTTACAGCAGAGCTCCTATAATTCACCCCTCCACTTT. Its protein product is CASSELQQSSYNSPLHF.

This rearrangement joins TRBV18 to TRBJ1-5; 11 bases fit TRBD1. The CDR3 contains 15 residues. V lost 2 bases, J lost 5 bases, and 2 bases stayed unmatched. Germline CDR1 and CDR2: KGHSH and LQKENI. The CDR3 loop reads CASSPGQGADQPQHF. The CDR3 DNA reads TGTGCCAGCTCACCAGGACAGGGGGCGGATCAGCCCCAGCATTTT.

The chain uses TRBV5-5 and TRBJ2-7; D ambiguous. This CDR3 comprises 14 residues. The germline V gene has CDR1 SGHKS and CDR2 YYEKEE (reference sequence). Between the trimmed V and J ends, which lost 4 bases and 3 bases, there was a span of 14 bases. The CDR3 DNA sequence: TGTGCCAGCAGCCCGGAGAAGGCTCACTACGAGCAGTACTTC. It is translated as CASSPEKAHYEQYF.

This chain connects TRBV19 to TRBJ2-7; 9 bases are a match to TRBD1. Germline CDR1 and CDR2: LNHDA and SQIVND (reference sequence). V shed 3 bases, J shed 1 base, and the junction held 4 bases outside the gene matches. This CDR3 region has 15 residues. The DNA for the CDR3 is TGTGCCAGTAGTATGGGACAGGGAACTTCCTACGAGCAGTACTTC. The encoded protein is CASSMGQGTSYEQYF.

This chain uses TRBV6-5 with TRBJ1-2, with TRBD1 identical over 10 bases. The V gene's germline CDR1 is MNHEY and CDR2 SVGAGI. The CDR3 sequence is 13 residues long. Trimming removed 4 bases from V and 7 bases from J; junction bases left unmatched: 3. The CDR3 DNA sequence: TGTGCCAGCAGTTGGGGGACAGGGGTTGGCTACACCTTC. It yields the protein CASSWGTGVGYTF.

The CDR3 nucleotides read TGCGCCAGCAGCGCAGGGACAGTTGGAAACACCATATATTTT. Translation gives CASSAGTVGNTIYF. V is TRBV4-1 and J is TRBJ1-3; TRBD1 matches at 7 bases. The V gene end was trimmed by 5 bases and the J gene end by 3 bases; junction bases not matched to a gene: 4. This CDR3 has 14 amino acids. Germline V gene data show CDR1 as MGHRA and CDR2 as YSYEKL.

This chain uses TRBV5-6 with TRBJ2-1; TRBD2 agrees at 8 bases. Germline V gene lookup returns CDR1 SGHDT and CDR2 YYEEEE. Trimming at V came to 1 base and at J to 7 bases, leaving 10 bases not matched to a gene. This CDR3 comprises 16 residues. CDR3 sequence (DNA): TGTGCCAGCAGCTTGTTTCCGGGGGGGCCACAGAATGAGCAGTTCTTC. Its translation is CASSLFPGGPQNEQFF.

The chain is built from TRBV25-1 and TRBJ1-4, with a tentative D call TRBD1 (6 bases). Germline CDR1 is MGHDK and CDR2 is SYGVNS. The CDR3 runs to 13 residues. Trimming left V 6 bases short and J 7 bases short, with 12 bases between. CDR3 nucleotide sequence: TGTGCCAGCAGCCTCCAGGGGCTTGAAAAACTGTTTTTT. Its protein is CASSLQGLEKLFF.

CDR3 nucleotide sequence: TGTGCCAGCACCTACGGGACACTAATCACCGGGGAGCTGTTTTTT. Translation: CASTYGTLITGELFF. The rearrangement joins TRBV13 to TRBJ2-2; perhaps TRBD1 as D (6 bases). V lost 7 bases to trimming and J lost 4 bases, with 16 bases between them. Germline CDR1 and CDR2: PRHDT and FYEKMQ (reference sequence). The CDR3 spans 15 residues.

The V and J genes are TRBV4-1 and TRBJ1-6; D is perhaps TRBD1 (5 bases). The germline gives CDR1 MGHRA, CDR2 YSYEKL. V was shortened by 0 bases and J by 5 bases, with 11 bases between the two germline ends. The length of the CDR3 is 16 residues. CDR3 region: CASSQEPGMNNSPLHF. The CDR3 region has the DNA TGCGCCAGCAGCCAAGAGCCAGGGATGAATAATTCACCCCTCCACTTT.

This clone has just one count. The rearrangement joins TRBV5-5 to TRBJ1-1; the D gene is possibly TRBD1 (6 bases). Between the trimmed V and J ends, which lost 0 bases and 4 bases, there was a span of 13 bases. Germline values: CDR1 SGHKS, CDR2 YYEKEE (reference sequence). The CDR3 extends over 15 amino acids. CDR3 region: CASSLDAGVGTEAFF. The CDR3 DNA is TGTGCCAGCAGCTTGGATGCAGGGGTGGGCACTGAAGCTTTCTTT.

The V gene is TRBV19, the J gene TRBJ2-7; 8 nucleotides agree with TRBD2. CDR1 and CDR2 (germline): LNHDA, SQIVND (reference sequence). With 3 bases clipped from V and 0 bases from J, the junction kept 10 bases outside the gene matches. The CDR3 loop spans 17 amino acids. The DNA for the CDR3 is TGTGCCAGTAGTATCGGGCTTGGCGGGGGGATCTCCTACGAGCAGTACTTC. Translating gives CASSIGLGGGISYEQYF.

CDR3: CASSGTGTRFNADTQYF. CDR3 DNA: TGTGCCAGCAGCGGAACCGGGACTCGATTCAACGCAGATACGCAGTATTTT. The rearrangement joins TRBV9 to TRBJ2-3; D perhaps matches TRBD2 (6 bases). The CDR3 runs 17 residues. V lost 3 bases and J lost 4, with 21 bases in between. Germline V lookup: CDR1 SGDLS, CDR2 YYNGEE. The complete variable domain, with remaining parts taken from reference TRBV9 and TRBJ2-3, reads DSGVTQTPKHLITATGQRVTLRCSPRSGDLSVYWYQQSLDQGLQFLIQYYNGEERAKGNILERFSAQQFPDLHSELNLSSLELGDSALYFCASSGTGTRFNADTQYFGPGTRLTVL.

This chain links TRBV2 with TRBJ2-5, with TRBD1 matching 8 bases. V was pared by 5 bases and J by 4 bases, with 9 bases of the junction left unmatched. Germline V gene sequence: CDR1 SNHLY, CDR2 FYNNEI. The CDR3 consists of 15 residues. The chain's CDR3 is CASSLDRDSRETQYF. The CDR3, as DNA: TGTGCCAGCAGTCTGGACAGGGACAGCCGAGAGACCCAGTACTTC.

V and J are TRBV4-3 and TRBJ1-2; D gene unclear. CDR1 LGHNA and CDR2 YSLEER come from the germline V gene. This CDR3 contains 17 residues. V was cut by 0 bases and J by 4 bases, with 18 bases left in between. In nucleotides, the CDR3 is TGCGCCAGCAGCCAAGAGAGGTCGGCCGCCCCCCTCTATGGCTACACCTTC. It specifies CASSQERSAAPLYGYTF.

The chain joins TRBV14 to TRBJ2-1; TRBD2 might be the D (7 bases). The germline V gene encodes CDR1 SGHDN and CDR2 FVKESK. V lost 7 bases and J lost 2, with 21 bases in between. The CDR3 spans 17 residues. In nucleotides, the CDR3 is TGTGCCAGCACCTCTGGGTGGGGGGGCGGCCCCTACAATGAGCAGTTCTTC. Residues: CASTSGWGGGPYNEQFF.

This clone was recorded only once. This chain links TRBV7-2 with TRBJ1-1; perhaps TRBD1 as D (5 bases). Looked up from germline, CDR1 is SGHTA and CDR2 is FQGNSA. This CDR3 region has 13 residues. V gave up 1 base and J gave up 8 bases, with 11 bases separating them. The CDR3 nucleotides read TGTGCCAGCAGCTTAGTACGGGCAGGGGAAGCTTTCTTT. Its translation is CASSLVRAGEAFF.

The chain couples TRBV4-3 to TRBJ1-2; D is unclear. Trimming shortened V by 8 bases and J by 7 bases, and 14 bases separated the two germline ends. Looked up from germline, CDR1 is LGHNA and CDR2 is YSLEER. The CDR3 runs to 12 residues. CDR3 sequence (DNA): TGCGCCAGCCTAGATCCTTTGGGTGGCTACACCTTC. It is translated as CASLDPLGGYTF.

The CDR3 is CASSQLTYEQYF. In DNA form, the CDR3 reads TGTGCCAGCAGCCAACTGACCTACGAGCAGTACTTC. The chain uses TRBV7-3 and TRBJ2-7; D call uncertain. V lost 5 bases and J lost 2, with 7 bases in between. Germline V lookup: CDR1 SGHTA, CDR2 FQGTGA. This CDR3 region has 12 residues.

CDR3 in DNA: TGTGCCAGCAGCTGGGGACAGGGGCCAAATACGCAGTATTTT. Protein: CASSWGQGPNTQYF. The gene calls are TRBV6-5 and TRBJ2-3; the match to TRBD1 covers 10 bases. Germline lookup yields CDR1 MNHEY and CDR2 SVGAGI. J lost 7 bases, V lost 6 bases, and 7 bases had no gene match. This CDR3 spans 14 amino acids.